One sample yielded the 10 T cell receptor beta chains listed below, sequenced in a study of cytomegalovirus exposure and HLA in healthy donors. The PCR made use of 60 Vbeta and 13 Jbeta primers. Only in-frame clones appear in the TCRdb table, and some are missing; sequencing was by immunoSEQ multiplex PCR. The sample holds more than 140,000 clones, 70% to 85% seen once. Sequencing was carried out using PBMCs. Receptors were obtained from a middle-aged woman in good health and CMV-seronegative.

This clone was picked up a small number of times. The chain joins TRBV5-1 to TRBJ1-1; 9 bases align to TRBD1. Trimming cost V 7 bases and J 0 bases; bases outside gene matches: 7. Germline CDR1 and CDR2: SGHRS and YFSETQ. The CDR3 consists of 15 residues. The CDR3 nucleotides read TGCGCCAGCGCCTCGGGGACAGGGTTGAACACTGAAGCTTTCTTT. Translation gives CASASGTGLNTEAFF.

V gene TRBV9 combines with J gene TRBJ1-4, with D tentatively TRBD1 (5 bases). This CDR3 is built from 17 residues. Trimming shortened V by 0 bases and J by 0 bases, and 12 bases separated the two germline ends. Germline-derived CDR1 and CDR2 are SGDLS and YYNGEE. The CDR3 region has the DNA TGTGCCAGCAGCGTAGCTCTCCAGGGCTCAACTAATGAAAAACTGTTTTTT. Amino acid sequence: CASSVALQGSTNEKLFF.

This chain links TRBV11-1 with TRBJ2-3, with TRBD2 identical over 15 bases. The V segment lost 5 bases and the J segment 3 bases; nucleotides outside the gene matches: 12. Germline V lookup: CDR1 SGHAT, CDR2 FQDESV (reference sequence). The CDR3 contains 19 residues. The CDR3 DNA sequence: TGTGCCAGCAGCCTCGTCCCGGGACTAGCGGGAGGTCGGACAGATACGCAGTATTTT. Translated: CASSLVPGLAGGRTDTQYF. The full variable domain, its missing parts supplied by reference TRBV11-1 and TRBJ2-3, is EAEVAQSPRYKITEKSQAVAFWCDPISGHATLYWYRQILGQGPELLVQFQDESVVDDSQLPKDRFSAERLKGVDSTLKIQPAELGDSAMYLCASSLVPGLAGGRTDTQYFGPGTRLTVL.

This clone was observed a few times. V gene TRBV7-2 combines with J gene TRBJ2-1, with D possibly being TRBD2 (6 bases). The V and J ends lost 5 bases and 4 bases respectively, with 12 bases between them. Per the germline V gene, CDR1 is SGHTA and CDR2 is FQGNSA. There are 14 residues in the CDR3. CDR3 nucleotide sequence: TGTGCCAGCAGCCCGACGGGGGTTTACAATGAGCAGTTCTTC. Protein: CASSPTGVYNEQFF.

This clone has just a few counts. The genes are TRBV6-5 and TRBJ1-1; TRBD1 matches at 7 bases. With 0 bases clipped from V and 4 bases from J, the junction kept 5 bases outside the gene matches. CDR1 and CDR2 (germline): MNHEY, SVGAGI. This CDR3 has 15 residues. The CDR3 protein is CASSYSYRGTTEAFF. The CDR3 DNA reads as TGTGCCAGCAGTTACTCCTACAGGGGAACCACTGAAGCTTTCTTT.

The chain is built from TRBV27 and TRBJ1-6, with D tentatively TRBD1 (6 bases). Germline values: CDR1 MNHEY, CDR2 SMNVEV (reference sequence). Trimming cost V 2 bases and J 9 bases, with 17 bases left between them. The CDR3 is 16 amino acids. CDR3 in DNA: TGTGCCAGCAGTTTAGGAGTAGGGGGTGAGGGTTCACCCCTCCACTTT. Translating gives CASSLGVGGEGSPLHF.

The rearrangement uses TRBV10-3 and TRBJ2-5, with TRBD2 matching over 7 bases. Germline V CDR1 and CDR2: ENHRY, SYGVKD. Trimming cost V 10 bases and J 2 bases; bases outside gene matches: 7. This CDR3 comprises 13 residues. The CDR3 region is CATYSGPQETQYF. The CDR3 nucleotides are TGTGCCACCTATAGCGGGCCTCAAGAGACCCAGTACTTC.

The V gene is TRBV11-2, the J gene TRBJ1-3, with a tentative D call TRBD1 (5 bases). The germline CDR1 and CDR2 sequences are SGHAT and FQNNGV. This CDR3 has 15 residues. V was pared by 6 bases and J by 0 bases, with 12 bases between. The DNA of the CDR3 is TGTGCCAGCAGTGCCGACAGAACCTCTGGAAACACCATATATTTT. Its translation: CASSADRTSGNTIYF.

The V gene is TRBV9, the J gene TRBJ1-6; 7 nucleotides align to TRBD1. The CDR3 is 14 residues long. Per the germline V gene, CDR1 is SGDLS and CDR2 is YYNGEE. V trimming: 4 bases; J trimming: 10 bases; junction bases outside the gene matches: 8. Here the CDR3 DNA reads TGTGCCAGCAGCCTAGCAGGGGGAAAATCACCCCTCCACTTT. It translates to CASSLAGGKSPLHF.

The gene calls are TRBV5-8 and TRBJ2-4; 9 nucleotides line up with TRBD1. V gave up 3 bases and J gave up 3 bases; unmatched junction bases: 7. There are 16 residues in the CDR3. Germline loops: CDR1 SGHTS, CDR2 YDEGEE. The DNA for the CDR3 is TGTGCCAGCAGCTACAGGGGGCTCGACGACAAAAACATTCAGTACTTC. Residues: CASSYRGLDDKNIQYF.